The rows below give T cell receptor beta chains drawn from one sample of a study of blood T cell repertoires in COVID-19. Clones were read by immunoSEQ multiplex PCR, and TCRdb kept only the in-frame ones, dropping some. The sample includes 60,000 to 90,000 clones, less than 90% of them seen just once. The sequencing input was peripheral blood. Every receptor here comes from a man between 60 and 75 years old with active or convalescent COVID-19. Each CDR3 is given with its conserved first and last residue. Fields, in order: V gene, clone size, J gene, D gene, CDR3 protein, CDR3 DNA. D genes are given only for firm matches. A clone size is listed for some rows: how often the clone was seen (once, few, many), or a class if it is expanded.

TRBV7-8,-,TRBJ2-5,TRBD2,CASSVRPSGGASWETQYF,TGTGCCAGCAGCGTAAGACCTAGCGGGGGGGCATCTTGGGAGACCCAGTACTTC
TRBV7-9,many,TRBJ2-7,-,CASSLAWDIADF,TGTGCCAGCAGCTTAGCGTGGGACATCGCCGATTTC
TRBV7-9,-,TRBJ1-1,TRBD1,CASSERQGSHTEAFF,TGTGCCAGCAGCGAGCGACAGGGATCCCACACTGAAGCTTTCTTT
TRBV19,-,TRBJ2-2,TRBD2,CASSITGLAGGQNTGELFF,TGTGCCAGTAGTATAACGGGACTAGCGGGGGGCCAGAACACCGGGGAGCTGTTTTTT
TRBV18,-,TRBJ2-6,TRBD1,CASSPRTGGGSGANVLTF,TGTGCCAGCTCACCCAGGACAGGGGGCGGCTCTGGGGCCAACGTCCTGACTTTC
TRBV2,-,TRBJ1-1,-,CASIETGLNTEAFF,TGTGCCAGCATCGAGACAGGTTTGAACACTGAAGCTTTCTTT
TRBV6-5,-,TRBJ2-5,-,CASTLGLETQYF,TGTGCCAGCACCCTGGGACTAGAGACCCAGTACTTC
TRBV19,-,TRBJ1-1,-,CASSMGPEAFF,TGTGCCAGTAGTATGGGCCCAGAAGCTTTCTTT
TRBV7-8,-,TRBJ2-2,TRBD1,CASSQYRGPGELFF,TGTGCCAGCAGCCAATACAGGGGGCCCGGGGAGCTGTTTTTT
TRBV18,-,TRBJ2-7,-,CASSPRQGKGEQYF,TGTGCCAGCTCACCAAGGCAGGGGAAGGGCGAGCAGTACTTC
TRBV15,-,TRBJ1-1,-,CATSRVRGRTEAFF,TGTGCCACCAGCAGGGTCCGGGGTCGCACTGAAGCTTTCTTT
TRBV5-1,once,TRBJ2-5,TRBD2,CASSWGLAAQETQYF,TGCGCCAGCAGTTGGGGACTAGCGGCACAAGAGACCCAGTACTTC
TRBV10-3,-,TRBJ2-7,TRBD1,CAISEVWGTAYNTEFSKQYF,TGTGCCATCAGTGAGGTCTGGGGGACAGCATATAATACCGAATTTTCGAAGCAGTACTTC
TRBV4-1,-,TRBJ1-4,-,CASSHNYGNEKLFF,TGCGCCAGCAGCCATAACTATGGTAATGAAAAACTGTTTTTT
TRBV3-1/TRBV3-2,-,TRBJ1-6,-,CASSQLAQGNSPLHF,TGTGCCAGCAGCCAACTCGCACAGGGTAATTCACCCCTCCACTTT
TRBV25-1,-,TRBJ1-1,-,CASSSGTEAFF,TGTGCCAGCAGTTCAGGAACTGAAGCTTTCTTT
TRBV6-2/TRBV6-3,-,TRBJ2-1,TRBD1,CASSRLTGKQFF,TGTGCCAGCAGTAGATTGACAGGGAAGCAGTTCTTC
TRBV4-3,-,TRBJ1-1,-,CASSQDLGGGYTEAFF,TGCGCCAGCAGCCAAGATCTGGGGGGTGGGTACACTGAAGCTTTCTTT
TRBV7-2,-,TRBJ2-7,-,CASSLRGSSSYEQYF,TGTGCCAGCAGTCTCAGGGGATCGAGCTCCTACGAGCAGTACTTC
TRBV2,-,TRBJ1-5,TRBD1,CASSGQGVSNQPQHF,TGTGCCAGCAGTGGGCAGGGGGTTAGCAATCAGCCCCAGCATTTT
TRBV3-1/TRBV3-2,many,TRBJ1-4,TRBD1,CASSHSTGAVGEKLFF,TGTGCCAGCAGCCATTCCACAGGGGCCGTAGGGGAAAAACTGTTTTTT
TRBV4-2,once,TRBJ2-5,TRBD2,CASSQGTSGVQETQYF,TGTGCCAGCAGCCAAGGGACTAGCGGGGTCCAAGAGACCCAGTACTTC
TRBV4-2,few,TRBJ2-7,TRBD2,CASSPGLAGGFYEQYF,TGTGCCAGCAGCCCCGGACTAGCGGGGGGGTTTTACGAGCAGTACTTC
TRBV15,-,TRBJ2-7,-,CATSRSRGESYEQYF,TGTGCCACCAGCAGAAGCAGGGGCGAGTCCTACGAGCAGTACTTC
TRBV9,-,TRBJ2-3,TRBD2,CASSATSGGKGDTQYF,TGTGCCAGCAGCGCCACTAGCGGGGGGAAAGGGGATACGCAGTATTTT
TRBV4-3,once,TRBJ2-1,TRBD2,CASSQDPAGATYNEQFF,TGCGCCAGCAGCCAAGATCCAGCGGGGGCAACCTACAATGAGCAGTTCTTC
TRBV12-2,-,TRBJ1-2,-,CASRFSDYGYTF,TGTGCAAGTCGCTTTAGCGACTATGGCTACACCTTC
TRBV7-2,-,TRBJ2-7,-,CASGAGPLREQYF,TGTGCCAGCGGGGCAGGACCATTGAGGGAGCAGTACTTC